Here is one T cell receptor beta chain with its context. These data come from a study of blood T cell repertoires in COVID-19. Study information: Cohort 3 donors counted as recovered after two negative PCRs, clearance, or resolved symptoms. Italy, Spain and the United States were the sources of the convalescent and acute COVID-19 samples.

Here immunoSEQ multiplex PCR was the method, and the copy in TCRdb shows in-frame clones only, minus some. The sample yields 400,000 or so clones, roughly 86% seen once. In assigning cohorts, the study relied on participant-reported clinical history. Between the trimmed V and J ends, which lost 8 bases and 0 bases, there was a span of 8 bases. The V gene's germline CDR1 is LNHDA and CDR2 SQIVND (reference sequence). The CDR3 has 13 residues. The chain is built from TRBV19 and TRBJ1-5; maybe TRBD1 (6 bases). The clonotype was recovered from a middle-aged man in a cohort exposed to, infected with or recovered from COVID-19 (not recorded which). The source material was PBMCs or T cells enriched from blood (not recorded which). The CDR3 loop is CASGQPSNQPQHF. The CDR3, as DNA: TGTGCCAGTGGACAGCCTAGCAATCAGCCCCAGCATTTT.